This TCR beta chain was profiled in a study of T cell repertoires in cytomegalovirus infection (dated by TCRdb to about 2019). In the study overall: The peptide stimulations were aimed at well-studied HLA-B-restricted epitopes as well as recently identified HLA-C-restricted CMV epitopes, whose presentation resists viral immunomodulation. Because public TCR beta signatures pointed to carriage of CMV infection together with the matching HLA type, the HLA type of each donor mattered for the analysis.

This specimen's treatment or condition label, interpreted: in vitro stimulation with specific CMV peptide epitopes to enrich CMV-specific T cells. This clonotype was picked up a small number of times. The specificity of this receptor is unknown. Per-base quality was not reported, and no clone a single base away is much larger than it. CDR3 length: 12 amino acids, cysteine to phenylalanine. Only CDR3 DNA remains: 36 bases, in frame from the first base. CDR1 and CDR2 (SQVTM, ANQGSEA) derive from the germline V gene. V was cut back by 6 bases and J by 5 bases, leaving a gap of 14 bases between them. The sequencer listed for this sample is Illumina HiSeq 1500. In-frame beta chains were kept once TCRdb had trimmed the public reads at Q25 with fastp and called clones with MiXCR. Duplicate CDR3 protein sequences are folded into a single record with the most common DNA and genes. A total of approximately 220,000 distinct CDR3 sequences appear in this sample, 35% to 45% of them only once. The ten most abundant clones make up 55% to 70% of the sample.

On the study overall, not on this receptor specifically: In both this cohort and an independent approximately 400-donor cohort, the cumulative frequency of public TCR beta family members distinguished carriers of CMV infection plus the relevant HLA type. The ex vivo response was dominated by HLA-C-restricted CMV-specific TCR beta clonotypes, which also provided the single most frequent clonotype in two of eight donors.

Sample: CD8+ T cells from cultured PBMCs, taken from culture after CMV antigen stimulation. The receptor was derived from a human donor in good health (CMV status not recorded). Some clones in this sample may be carry-over from other donors' samples. The sequence links TRBV29-1 to TRBJ2-7; the D gene is possibly TRBD1 or TRBD2, each agreeing over 6 bases. The DNA sequence is as follows: TGCAGCGTCGAAACGGGGGCTGACGAGCAGTACTTC. Its translation reads: CSVETGADEQYF.